The clone carrying this TCR beta chain turned up a few times. This specimen comes from a study of high-grade serous ovarian cancer treatment subgroups. Tumor samples were obtained before definitive surgery or chemotherapy. V dropped 6 bases and J dropped 6 bases, with 21 bases sitting between them. Germline V gene sequence: CDR1 SNHLY, CDR2 FYNNEI. CDR3 length: 15 amino acids. Method: immunoSEQ multiplex PCR; TCRdb's copy keeps in-frame clones and lacks some. The repertoire includes around 30,000 clones, around 84% of them detected once, and around 2.3% sits in the top ten. J is TRBJ2-7 and V is TRBV2; TRBD2 might be the D (5 bases). Sequencing used tumor tissue. The TCR comes from a human donor with high-grade serous ovarian cancer. The CDR3 nucleotides are TGTGCCAGCAGGTTGGAGGCCCAAGCAAGCGGCGAGCAGTACTTC. This translates into CASRLEAQASGEQYF.